These T cell receptor beta chains were read from a single sample in a study of shared clonotypes between healthy human individuals. Produced via immunoSEQ multiplex PCR; TCRdb's table is partial and in-frame only. The top ten hold 0.1% to 0.15% of the sample, which has just over 2,000,000 clones, roughly 95% seen once. Sequencing was carried out using naive CD4+ T cells sorted from blood. The source is a man in his late teens or twenties in good health. Both conserved end residues are part of each CDR3. D genes are given only for firm matches. Expanded clones get a size class; other rows say once, few or many, or leave the size out.

TRBJ1-5 NA TRBV5-1 NA CASSLAGRVGQPQHF TGCGCCAGCAGCTTGGCAGGCAGGGTGGGTCAGCCCCAGCATTTT
TRBJ1-1 NA TRBV10-3 NA CATGSGGKNTEAFF TGTGCCACTGGGTCCGGGGGAAAAAACACTGAAGCTTTCTTT
TRBJ2-3 NA TRBV6-1 NA CASSDNYRGTDTQYF TGTGCCAGCAGTGACAACTACAGGGGCACAGATACGCAGTATTTT
TRBJ1-1 NA TRBV6-1 NA CASIAGRINTEAFF TGTGCCAGCATAGCTGGCAGAATTAACACTGAAGCTTTCTTT
TRBJ2-5 NA TRBV7-9 NA CASSSQGTIQETQYF TGTGCCAGCAGCTCACAAGGGACAATCCAAGAGACCCAGTACTTC
TRBJ1-1 NA TRBV6-6 TRBD1 CASSVLITGGFTEAFF TGTGCCAGCAGCGTACTTATTACAGGGGGCTTCACTGAAGCTTTCTTT
TRBJ2-3 NA TRBV5-4 TRBD2 CASSSTSGSFYTQYF TGTGCCAGCAGCTCTACTAGCGGGAGTTTCTATACGCAGTATTTT
TRBJ2-5 NA TRBV6-5 NA CASSYGTAGQETQYF TGTGCCAGCAGTTACGGGACAGCGGGCCAAGAGACCCAGTACTTC
TRBJ2-3 NA TRBV18 NA CASSSTDTQYF TGTGCCAGCTCCTCCACAGATACGCAGTATTTT
TRBJ2-1 NA TRBV5-1 TRBD1 CARKTGNVHNEQFF TGCGCCAGGAAGACAGGGAATGTCCACAATGAGCAGTTCTTC
TRBJ2-3 NA TRBV5-4 NA CASSLDGGLTTDTQYF TGTGCCAGCAGCTTGGACGGGGGCCTTACCACAGATACGCAGTATTTT
TRBJ2-7 NA TRBV19 NA CASTETGYEQYF TGTGCCAGTACGGAGACAGGCTACGAGCAGTACTTC
TRBJ1-2 NA TRBV14 TRBD1 CARRDSYFYGYTF TGTGCACGTCGGGACAGTTATTTCTATGGCTACACCTTC
TRBJ2-7 NA TRBV6-6 TRBD1 CASSYGVGGGEQYF TGTGCCAGCAGTTACGGGGTAGGGGGCGGCGAGCAGTACTTC
TRBJ2-6 NA TRBV5-4 TRBD1 CASSLPTGGQAGANVLTF TGTGCCAGCAGCTTGCCCACAGGGGGCCAGGCTGGGGCCAACGTCCTGACTTTC
TRBJ2-2 NA TRBV11-2 NA CASSPLGGPRTGELFF TGTGCCAGCAGCCCCTTAGGCGGCCCCCGCACCGGGGAGCTGTTTTTT
TRBJ2-5 NA TRBV5-1 NA CASSLAGQGEGETQYF TGCGCCAGCAGCTTGGCGGGGCAGGGTGAGGGAGAGACCCAGTACTTC
TRBJ1-6 once TRBV28 TRBD1 CASYRTGGGSPLHF TGTGCCAGCTACCGGACAGGGGGGGGTTCACCCCTCCACTTT
TRBJ2-1 NA TRBV5-1 TRBD2 CASSLTSGSSYNEQFF TGCGCCAGCAGCTTGACTAGCGGGAGCTCCTACAATGAGCAGTTCTTC
TRBJ1-5 NA TRBV7-2 NA CASSFGYSNQPQHF TGTGCCAGCAGCTTTGGGTATAGCAATCAGCCCCAGCATTTT
TRBJ1-1 NA TRBV6-5 NA CASRYPGRPEAFF TGTGCCAGCAGATACCCTGGACGGCCTGAAGCTTTCTTT
TRBJ2-5 NA TRBV7-7 NA CASSLTGGKRETQYF TGTGCTAGCAGCCTGACAGGCGGGAAGAGAGAGACCCAGTACTTC
TRBJ2-7 few TRBV6-5 NA CASSYTTGLKIYEQYF TGTGCCAGCAGTTACACGACAGGCTTGAAGATCTACGAGCAGTACTTC
TRBJ2-7 NA TRBV5-1 NA CASSLGSRPYEQYF TGCGCCAGCAGCTTGGGGTCGCGGCCCTACGAGCAGTACTTC
TRBJ2-3 NA TRBV6-6 NA CASNEGVTQYF TGTGCCAGCAACGAGGGGGTGACGCAGTATTTT
TRBJ2-3 NA TRBV27 TRBD1 CASSRSGQNTDTQYF TGTGCCAGCAGTCGATCGGGACAGAACACAGATACGCAGTATTTT
TRBJ1-5 NA TRBV6-4 NA CASSPGWGNQPQHF TGTGCCAGCAGTCCGGGTTGGGGCAATCAGCCCCAGCATTTT
TRBJ1-2 NA TRBV21-1 NA CASSSAGPAAYGYTF TGTGCCAGCAGCTCTGCGGGTCCGGCTGCGTATGGCTACACCTTC
TRBJ1-3 NA TRBV5-6 NA CASSLRGPGNTIYF TGTGCCAGCAGCTTACGGGGTCCTGGAAACACCATATATTTT
TRBJ2-3 NA TRBV7-9 NA CASRRTTDTQYF TGTGCCAGCCGGCGCACGACAGATACGCAGTATTTT
TRBJ2-7 NA TRBV5-1 TRBD1 CASSSTPGQGAYEQYF TGCGCCAGCAGCTCTACTCCGGGACAGGGGGCCTACGAGCAGTACTTC
TRBJ1-1 NA TRBV14 NA CASSPGQRMNTEAFF TGTGCCAGCAGCCCAGGACAGCGGATGAACACTGAAGCTTTCTTT
TRBJ2-3 NA TRBV5-6 NA CASDRFSTDTQYF TGTGCCAGCGACAGGTTTAGCACAGATACGCAGTATTTT
TRBJ2-5 once TRBV7-2 NA CASTTPPGGRETQYF TGTGCCAGCACCACCCCTCCCGGGGGAAGAGAGACCCAGTACTTC
TRBJ1-1 NA TRBV5-4 NA CASSLEVMNTEAFF TGTGCCAGCAGCTTAGAAGTTATGAACACTGAAGCTTTCTTT
TRBJ2-7 NA TRBV11-3 NA CASSQSPTGNEQYF TGTGCCAGCAGTCAATCCCCGACAGGCAACGAGCAGTACTTC
TRBJ2-1 NA TRBV6-1 NA CASSEGQGQFF TGTGCCAGCAGTGAAGGCCAGGGTCAGTTCTTC
TRBJ1-1 NA TRBV6-4 NA CASSDSGGMESTEAFF TGTGCCAGCAGTGACTCTGGCGGGATGGAGAGCACTGAAGCTTTCTTT
TRBJ2-6 NA TRBV4-3 TRBD1 CASSQDSGTGNKEANVLTF TGCGCCAGCAGCCAAGATTCGGGGACAGGGAATAAGGAGGCCAACGTCCTGACTTTC
TRBJ2-3 NA TRBV5-1 NA CASSFGAGNVGGTDTQYF TGCGCCAGCAGCTTTGGGGCAGGGAATGTTGGGGGAACAGATACGCAGTATTTT
TRBJ1-1 NA TRBV15 NA CATRGLPNTEAFF TGTGCCACCCGGGGACTTCCGAACACTGAAGCTTTCTTT
TRBJ1-4 once TRBV4-1 TRBD1 CASSQSGTGGEKLFF TGCGCCAGCAGCCAGTCCGGGACAGGCGGTGAAAAACTGTTTTTT
TRBJ2-3 NA TRBV4-1 TRBD2 CASSQEGAGGPNTQYF TGCGCCAGCAGCCAAGAAGGAGCGGGGGGGCCGAATACGCAGTATTTT
TRBJ2-1 NA TRBV4-3 TRBD2 CASSQDASGRHNEQFF TGCGCCAGCAGCCAAGACGCTAGCGGGAGACACAATGAGCAGTTCTTC
TRBJ1-1 NA TRBV5-1 NA CARPRVPEAFF TGCGCCAGGCCCCGAGTACCTGAAGCTTTCTTT
TRBJ2-7 NA TRBV27 TRBD2 CASSGPTSGRDEQYF TGTGCCAGCAGTGGCCCGACTAGCGGGAGAGACGAGCAGTACTTC
TRBJ2-7 NA TRBV27 TRBD2 CASRQRGGLEQYF TGTGCCAGCAGGCAGCGGGGAGGGTTAGAGCAGTACTTC
TRBJ1-5 NA TRBV7-2 NA CASSLSRGGRVSNQPQHF TGTGCCAGCAGCTTAAGTCGCGGGGGGCGGGTAAGCAATCAGCCCCAGCATTTT
TRBJ2-3 NA TRBV11-3 NA CASSSSWGASTDTQYF TGTGCCAGCAGCTCTAGTTGGGGTGCTAGCACAGATACGCAGTATTTT
TRBJ2-7 NA TRBV10-3 TRBD1 CAITPGQGAYEQYF TGTGCCATCACCCCAGGACAGGGGGCCTACGAGCAGTACTTC
TRBJ1-6 NA TRBV2 NA CASSKEGHSPLHF TGTGCCAGCAGTAAAGAGGGACATTCACCCCTCCACTTT
TRBJ2-7 NA TRBV2 NA CASSDRFEQYF TGTGCCAGCAGTGACCGGTTCGAGCAGTACTTC